What follows is one T cell receptor beta chain and its context. Drawing of peripheral blood yielded about 10 milliliters from each donor. The data were taken from a study of blood T cells in healthy people across ages. The CDR3 covers 15 residues. Germline CDR1 reads DFQATT; CDR2 reads SNEGSKA (reference sequence). Next came a second PCR, run for about 6 to 11 cycles, which used a sample-barcoded 5' primer along with a J-beta primer mix. Every cDNA was tagged by a template-switch adaptor with 12 random nucleotides. TCRdb reprocessed the 5' RACE reads with MiXCR, giving one entry per CDR3 protein. The table records approximately 600,000 distinct CDR3 sequences, around 54% of them present only once.

This TCR was sampled from a man between 60 and 75 years old in good health. Sequencing was done on a sample of blood. This chain connects TRBV20-1 to TRBJ2-1; D is unclear. The J call could be wrong; TRBJ2-7 is a better fit for the DNA end. The CDR3 nucleotides are TGCAGTGCTAGCCCGGTCGCCGGGCTAGGGAATGAGCAGTACTTC. Its protein product is CSASPVAGLGNEQYF.